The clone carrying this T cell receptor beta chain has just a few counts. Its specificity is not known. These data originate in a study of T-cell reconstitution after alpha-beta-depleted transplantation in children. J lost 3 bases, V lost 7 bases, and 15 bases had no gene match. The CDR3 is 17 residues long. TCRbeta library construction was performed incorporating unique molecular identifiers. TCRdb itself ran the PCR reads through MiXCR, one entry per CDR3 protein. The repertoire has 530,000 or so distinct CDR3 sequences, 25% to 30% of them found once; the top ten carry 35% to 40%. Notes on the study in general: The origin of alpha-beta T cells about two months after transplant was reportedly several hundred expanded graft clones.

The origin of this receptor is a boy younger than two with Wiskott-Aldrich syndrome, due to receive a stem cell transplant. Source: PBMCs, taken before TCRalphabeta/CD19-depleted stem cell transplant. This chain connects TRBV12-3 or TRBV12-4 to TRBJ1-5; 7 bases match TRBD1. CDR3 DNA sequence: TGTGCCAGCACCCACCGACAGGGTCTAGTGAACAATCAGCCCCAGCATTTT. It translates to CASTHRQGLVNNQPQHF.